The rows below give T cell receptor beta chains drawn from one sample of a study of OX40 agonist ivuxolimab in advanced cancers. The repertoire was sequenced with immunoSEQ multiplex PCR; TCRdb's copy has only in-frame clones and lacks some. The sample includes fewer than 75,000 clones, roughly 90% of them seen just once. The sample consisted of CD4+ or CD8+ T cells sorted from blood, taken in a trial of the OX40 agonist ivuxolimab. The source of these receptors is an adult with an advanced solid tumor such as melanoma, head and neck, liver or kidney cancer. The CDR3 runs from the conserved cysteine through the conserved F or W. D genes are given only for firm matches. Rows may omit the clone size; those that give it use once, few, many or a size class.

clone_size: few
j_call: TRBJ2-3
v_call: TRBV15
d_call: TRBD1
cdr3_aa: CATWDPGTGRTDTQYF
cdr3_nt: TGTGCCACCTGGGACCCCGGGACAGGTCGCACAGATACGCAGTATTTT

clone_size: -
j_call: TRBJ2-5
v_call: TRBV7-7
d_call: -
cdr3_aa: CASSLGATQETQYF
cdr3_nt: TGTGCTAGCAGCTTAGGGGCGACCCAAGAGACCCAGTACTTC

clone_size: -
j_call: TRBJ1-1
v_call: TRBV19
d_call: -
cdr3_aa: CASSINGGTEAFF
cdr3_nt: TGTGCCAGTAGTATTAACGGGGGCACTGAAGCTTTCTTT

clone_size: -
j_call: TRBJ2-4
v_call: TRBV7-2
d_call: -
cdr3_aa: CASSPLGRNIQYF
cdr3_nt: TGTGCCAGCAGCCCCCTGGGAAGGAACATTCAGTACTTC

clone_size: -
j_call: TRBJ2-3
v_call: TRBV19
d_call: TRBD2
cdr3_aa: CASSRGGRDDTQYF
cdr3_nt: TGTGCCAGTAGTAGGGGCGGGAGAGACGATACGCAGTATTTT

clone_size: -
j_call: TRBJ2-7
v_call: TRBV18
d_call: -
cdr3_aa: CASSLEQTSSYEQYF
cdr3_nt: TGTGCCAGCTCACTTGAACAGACCAGCTCCTACGAGCAGTACTTC

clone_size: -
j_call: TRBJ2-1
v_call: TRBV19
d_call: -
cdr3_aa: CASSISPGSSYNEQFF
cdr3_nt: TGTGCCAGTAGTATATCTCCCGGGAGCTCCTACAATGAGCAGTTCTTC

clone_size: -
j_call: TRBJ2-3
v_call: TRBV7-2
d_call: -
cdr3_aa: CASSLGGGADTQYF
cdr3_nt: TGTGCCAGCAGCTTAGGAGGGGGGGCAGATACGCAGTATTTT

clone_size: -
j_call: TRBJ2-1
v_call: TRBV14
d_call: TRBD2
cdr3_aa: CASSQDQVGEREQDEQFF
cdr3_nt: TGTGCCAGCAGCCAAGATCAGGTAGGGGAGCGGGAGCAGGATGAGCAGTTCTTC

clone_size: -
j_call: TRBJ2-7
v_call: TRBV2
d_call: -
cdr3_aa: CASTGIAYEQYF
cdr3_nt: TGTGCCAGCACAGGGATCGCCTACGAGCAGTACTTC

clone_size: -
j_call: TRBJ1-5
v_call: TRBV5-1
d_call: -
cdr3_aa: CASSFGPDSNQPQHF
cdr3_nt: TGCGCCAGCAGCTTCGGGCCGGATAGCAATCAGCCCCAGCATTTT

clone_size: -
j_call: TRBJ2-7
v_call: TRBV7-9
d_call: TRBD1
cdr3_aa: CASSSSGTGVYEQYF
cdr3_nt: TGTGCCAGCAGCTCGTCCGGGACAGGGGTCTACGAGCAGTACTTC

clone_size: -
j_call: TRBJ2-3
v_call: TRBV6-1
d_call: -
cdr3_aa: CASSISPTSWDTQYF
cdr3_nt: TGTGCCAGCAGTATTTCACCAACTAGCTGGGATACGCAGTATTTT

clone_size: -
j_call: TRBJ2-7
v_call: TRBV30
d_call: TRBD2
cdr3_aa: CAWSPLAGVSYEQYF
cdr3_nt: TGTGCCTGGAGTCCACTAGCGGGAGTCTCCTACGAGCAGTACTTC

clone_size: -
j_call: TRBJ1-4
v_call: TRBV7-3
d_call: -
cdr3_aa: CASSFTDSNEKLFF
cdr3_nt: TGTGCCAGCAGCTTTACGGACTCTAATGAAAAACTGTTTTTT

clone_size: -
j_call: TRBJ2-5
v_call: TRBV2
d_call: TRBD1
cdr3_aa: CASSWDRRETQYF
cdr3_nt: TGTGCCAGCAGCTGGGACAGGCGAGAGACCCAGTACTTC

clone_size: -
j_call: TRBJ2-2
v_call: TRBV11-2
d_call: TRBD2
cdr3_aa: CASSPAVAGATGELFF
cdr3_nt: TGTGCCAGCAGCCCCGCGGTAGCGGGGGCCACCGGGGAGCTGTTTTTT

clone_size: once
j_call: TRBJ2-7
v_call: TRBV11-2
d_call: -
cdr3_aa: CASSFSMDFVDEQYF
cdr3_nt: TGTGCCAGCAGCTTTTCGATGGATTTTGTGGACGAGCAGTACTTC

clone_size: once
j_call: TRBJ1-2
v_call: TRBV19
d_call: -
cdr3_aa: CASSFEGGHGYTF
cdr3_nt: TGTGCCAGTAGTTTCGAGGGGGGGCACGGCTACACCTTC

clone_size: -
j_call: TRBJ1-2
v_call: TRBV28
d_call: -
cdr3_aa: CASSSGQPTYGYTF
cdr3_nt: TGTGCCAGCAGTTCAGGACAGCCGACGTATGGCTACACCTTC

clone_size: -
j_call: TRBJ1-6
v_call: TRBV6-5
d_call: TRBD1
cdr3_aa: CASSYSKRQGDSPLHF
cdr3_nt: TGTGCCAGCAGTTACTCGAAACGACAGGGGGATTCACCCCTCCACTTT

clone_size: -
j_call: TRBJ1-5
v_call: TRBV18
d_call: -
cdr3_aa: CASSPLGTDQPQHF
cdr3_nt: TGTGCCAGCTCACCACTAGGGACTGATCAGCCCCAGCATTTT

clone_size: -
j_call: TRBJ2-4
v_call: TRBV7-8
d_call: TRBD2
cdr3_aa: CASSSQRDVAKNIQYF
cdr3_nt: TGTGCCAGCAGCTCCCAGCGGGACGTAGCCAAAAACATTCAGTACTTC

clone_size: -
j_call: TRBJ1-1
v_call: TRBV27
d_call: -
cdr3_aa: CASSFSNLMNTEAFF
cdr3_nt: TGTGCCAGCAGTTTTTCAAACCTCATGAACACTGAAGCTTTCTTT

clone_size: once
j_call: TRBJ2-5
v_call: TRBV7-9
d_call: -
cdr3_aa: CASSLLAASQETQYF
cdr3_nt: TGTGCCAGCAGCTTACTAGCAGCCTCCCAAGAGACCCAGTACTTC

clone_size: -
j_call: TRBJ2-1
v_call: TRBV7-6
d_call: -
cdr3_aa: CASSGWTYQTYNEQFF
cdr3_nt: TGTGCCAGCAGCGGTTGGACGTATCAGACCTACAATGAGCAGTTCTTC

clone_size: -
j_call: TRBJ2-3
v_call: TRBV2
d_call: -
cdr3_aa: CAGKTGAHSDTQYF
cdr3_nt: TGTGCCGGCAAGACAGGCGCTCATTCAGATACGCAGTATTTT

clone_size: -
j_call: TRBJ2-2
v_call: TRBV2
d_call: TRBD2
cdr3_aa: CASSVLRRGAGELFF
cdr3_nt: TGTGCCAGCAGTGTATTACGTCGGGGGGCCGGGGAGCTGTTTTTT

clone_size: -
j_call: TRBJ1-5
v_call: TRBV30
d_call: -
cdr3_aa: CAWGATGQWTSSIHF
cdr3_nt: TGTGCCTGGGGAGCAACCGGACAGTGGACCTCTTCAATCCATTTT

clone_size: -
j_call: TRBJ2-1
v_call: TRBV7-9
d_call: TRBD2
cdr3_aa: CASSSISGSSYNEQFF
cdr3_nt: TGTGCCAGCAGCTCGATTAGCGGGAGCTCCTACAATGAGCAGTTCTTC

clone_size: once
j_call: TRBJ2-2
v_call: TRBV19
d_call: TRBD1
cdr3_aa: CASSPKTGVTGELFF
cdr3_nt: TGTGCCAGTAGTCCAAAGACAGGGGTGACCGGGGAGCTGTTTTTT

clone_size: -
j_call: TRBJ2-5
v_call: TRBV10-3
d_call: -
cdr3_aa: CAICRGLGETQYF
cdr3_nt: TGTGCCATCTGTCGGGGGCTCGGGGAGACCCAGTACTTC

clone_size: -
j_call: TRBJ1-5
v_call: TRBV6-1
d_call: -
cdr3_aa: CASSADGDQPQHF
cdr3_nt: TGTGCCAGCAGTGCCGATGGGGATCAGCCCCAGCATTTT

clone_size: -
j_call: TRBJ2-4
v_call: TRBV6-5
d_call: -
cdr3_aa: CASSQTGRNIQYF
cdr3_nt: TGTGCCAGCAGCCAGACAGGGAGGAACATTCAGTACTTC

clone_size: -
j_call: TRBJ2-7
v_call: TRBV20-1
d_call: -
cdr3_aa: CSANLVYEQYF
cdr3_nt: TGCAGTGCTAATCTAGTTTACGAGCAGTACTTC

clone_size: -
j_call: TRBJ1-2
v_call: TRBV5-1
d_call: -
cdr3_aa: CASSWEYGTADGYTF
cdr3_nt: TGCGCCAGCAGCTGGGAATACGGGACGGCCGATGGCTACACCTTC

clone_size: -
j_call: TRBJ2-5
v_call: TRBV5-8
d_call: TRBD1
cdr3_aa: CASSGGQVVQETQYF
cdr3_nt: TGTGCCAGCAGCGGGGGACAGGTGGTTCAAGAGACCCAGTACTTC

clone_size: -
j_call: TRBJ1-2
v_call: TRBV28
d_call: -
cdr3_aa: CASSFRAHDYGYTF
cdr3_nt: TGTGCCAGCAGTTTCAGGGCGCACGACTATGGCTACACCTTC

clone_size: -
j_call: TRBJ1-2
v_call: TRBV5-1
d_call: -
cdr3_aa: CASSLIPGNYGYTF
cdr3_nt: TGCGCCAGCAGCTTGATTCCGGGAAACTATGGCTACACCTTC

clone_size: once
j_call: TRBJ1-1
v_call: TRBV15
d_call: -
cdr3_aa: CATSRGTANTEAFF
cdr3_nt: TGTGCCACCAGCAGAGGGACGGCGAACACTGAAGCTTTCTTT

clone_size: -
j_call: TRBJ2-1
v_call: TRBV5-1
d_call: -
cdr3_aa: CASSLERAAEGDEQFF
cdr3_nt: TGCGCCAGCAGCTTGGAAAGAGCCGCCGAGGGGGATGAGCAGTTCTTC

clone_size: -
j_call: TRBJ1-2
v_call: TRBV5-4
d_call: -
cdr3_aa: CASSRTGAMGYTF
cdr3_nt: TGTGCCAGCAGCCGCACGGGGGCTATGGGCTACACCTTC

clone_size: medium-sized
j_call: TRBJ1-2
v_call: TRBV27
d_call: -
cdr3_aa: CASSLNDLGGGYTF
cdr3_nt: TGTGCCAGCAGTTTAAATGACCTGGGAGGAGGCTACACCTTC

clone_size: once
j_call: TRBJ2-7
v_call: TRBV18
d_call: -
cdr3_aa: CASSPRLYEQYF
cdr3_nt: TGTGCCAGCTCACCTCGACTCTACGAGCAGTACTTC

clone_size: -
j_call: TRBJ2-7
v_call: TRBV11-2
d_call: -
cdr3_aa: CASSLVYEQYF
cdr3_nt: TGTGCCAGCAGCTTAGTCTACGAGCAGTACTTC

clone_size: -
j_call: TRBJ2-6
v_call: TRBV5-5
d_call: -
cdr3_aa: CASSLEGSGANVLTF
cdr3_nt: TGTGCCAGCAGCTTGGAAGGGTCTGGGGCCAACGTCCTGACTTTC

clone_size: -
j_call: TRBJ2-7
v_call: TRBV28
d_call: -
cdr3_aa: CASSYSINEQYF
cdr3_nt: TGTGCCAGCAGTTACAGTATCAACGAGCAGTACTTC

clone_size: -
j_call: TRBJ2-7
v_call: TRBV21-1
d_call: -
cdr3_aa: CASSKGRGGRLYTYEQYF
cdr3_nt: TGTGCCAGCAGCAAAGGACGGGGCGGAAGGCTGTACACCTACGAGCAGTACTTC

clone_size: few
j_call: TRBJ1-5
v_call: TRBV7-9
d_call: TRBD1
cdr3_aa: CASSLATGTGGGQPQHF
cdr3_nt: TGTGCCAGCAGCTTAGCAACCGGGACAGGGGGCGGTCAGCCCCAGCATTTT

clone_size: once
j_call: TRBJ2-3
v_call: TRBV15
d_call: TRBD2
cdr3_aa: CATSSGTSSTDTQYF
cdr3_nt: TGTGCCACCAGCAGCGGGACTAGTAGCACAGATACGCAGTATTTT

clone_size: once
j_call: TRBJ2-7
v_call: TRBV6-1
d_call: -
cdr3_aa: CASSGGHYEQYF
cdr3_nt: TGTGCCAGCAGCGGCGGACACTACGAGCAGTACTTC

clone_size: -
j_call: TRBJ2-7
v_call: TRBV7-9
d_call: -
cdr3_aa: CASSRGVGEQYF
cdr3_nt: TGTGCCAGCAGCCGAGGGGTAGGGGAGCAGTACTTC

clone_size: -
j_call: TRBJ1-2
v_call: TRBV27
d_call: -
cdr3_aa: CASRNPDPFYGYTF
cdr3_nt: TGTGCCAGCAGGAACCCGGACCCGTTCTATGGCTACACCTTC

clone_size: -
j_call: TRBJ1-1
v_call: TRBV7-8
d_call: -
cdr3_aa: CASSFLQSNTEAFF
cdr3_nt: TGTGCCAGCAGTTTTTTACAGAGCAACACTGAAGCTTTCTTT